These T cell receptor beta chains were read from a single sample in a study of blood T cell repertoires in COVID-19. Repertoires were generated with immunoSEQ multiplex PCR, while TCRdb's copy carries only in-frame clones and drops some. This table holds 130,000 to 150,000 clones, around four fifths found once. The sample was PBMCs or T cells enriched from blood (not recorded which). The receptors originated from a woman aged 40 to 50 who had recovered from COVID-19. CDR3s include the opening cysteine and the closing phenylalanine or tryptophan. The order of the fields is J gene, clone size, V gene, CDR3 length, D gene, CDR3 protein, CDR3 DNA. A D gene is named only where the DNA matches it firmly. A row's size may be missing; if present it is once, few, many or a size class.

TRBJ2-6,NA,TRBV5-6,16,NA,CASSLLLNSGANVLTF,TGTGCCAGCAGCTTGCTTCTTAACTCTGGGGCCAACGTCCTGACTTTC
TRBJ2-3,NA,TRBV3-1/TRBV3-2,15,TRBD2,CASSRRTSGADTQYF,TGTGCCAGCAGCCGTCGGACTAGCGGGGCAGATACGCAGTATTTT
TRBJ2-4,NA,TRBV29-1,13,TRBD1,CSVAGGAKNIQYF,TGCAGCGTGGCAGGGGGTGCCAAAAACATTCAGTACTTC
TRBJ2-5,NA,TRBV20-1,16,TRBD2,CSASDSLAGGKETQYF,TGCAGTGCTAGTGATTCACTAGCGGGGGGCAAAGAGACCCAGTACTTC
TRBJ2-7,NA,TRBV30,14,TRBD1,CAWSSLTGGYEQYF,TGTGCCTGGAGTAGTCTGACAGGGGGCTACGAGCAGTACTTC
TRBJ1-6,NA,TRBV10-3,14,TRBD1,CAISDRGHDSPLHF,TGTGCCATCAGCGACAGGGGGCACGATTCACCCCTCCACTTT
TRBJ2-1,NA,TRBV5-4,16,NA,CASSLGLASSYNEQFF,TGTGCCAGCAGCTTGGGACTCGCGAGCTCCTACAATGAGCAGTTCTTC
TRBJ2-1,NA,TRBV29-1,15,NA,CSVAPRGGIYNEQFF,TGCAGCGTAGCCCCGAGGGGGGGGATTTACAATGAGCAGTTCTTC
TRBJ2-1,NA,TRBV27,13,NA,CASSPRSYNEQFF,TGTGCCAGCTCCCCCCGCTCCTACAATGAGCAGTTCTTC
TRBJ2-1,NA,TRBV29-1,14,NA,CSVERQGYLGEQFF,TGCAGCGTTGAACGGCAGGGCTACCTAGGTGAGCAGTTCTTC
TRBJ2-1,NA,TRBV29-1,18,TRBD1,CSVLGQGPTQSSYNEQFF,TGCAGCGTCCTCGGACAGGGCCCCACTCAAAGCTCCTACAATGAGCAGTTCTTC
TRBJ1-2,NA,TRBV5-5,15,NA,CASSQRGSSWGGYTF,TGTGCCAGCAGCCAACGGGGGAGTTCTTGGGGAGGCTACACCTTC
TRBJ1-5,once,TRBV4-1,13,NA,CASSPQARQPQHF,TGCGCCAGCAGCCCCCAGGCCCGCCAGCCCCAGCATTTT
TRBJ2-1,NA,TRBV2,12,NA,CASSEGGLEQFF,TGTGCCAGCAGTGAGGGGGGACTTGAGCAGTTCTTC
TRBJ2-3,once,TRBV18,14,TRBD2,CASSPLTSADTQYF,TGTGCCAGCTCTCCACTGACTAGCGCAGATACGCAGTATTTT